These T cell receptor beta chains were read from a single sample in a study of T cell responses to AZD1222 COVID-19 vaccine. Some clones are missing from TCRdb's copy, which holds only in-frame ones; the method was immunoSEQ multiplex PCR. The table lists roughly 100,000 clones, approximately 87% of them singletons. Sequenced material: peripheral blood, taken on day 0 of AZD1222 vaccination. These receptors were collected from an adult in good health. Each CDR3 is given with its conserved first and last residue. The D gene is left open where the match is weak. Rows may omit the clone size; those that give it use once, few, many or a size class.

j_call	d_call	clone_size	v_call	cdr3_nt	cdr3_aa
TRBJ2-1	.	many	TRBV4-1	TGCGCCAGCAGCGAGGGACCGGCTTACAATGAGCAGTTCTTC	CASSEGPAYNEQFF
TRBJ1-4	.	once	TRBV5-1	TGCGCCAGCAGCTTCGGGAGCGTCGCAACTAATGAAAAACTGTTTTTT	CASSFGSVATNEKLFF
TRBJ2-1	TRBD2	.	TRBV3-1/TRBV3-2	TGTGCCAGCAGCCTTGGGACTAGCGGAGTTTACAATGAGCAGTTCTTC	CASSLGTSGVYNEQFF
TRBJ2-2	.	.	TRBV6-1	TGTGCCAGCAGTGAATCTGCCGGGGAGCTGTTTTTT	CASSESAGELFF
TRBJ1-5	.	.	TRBV7-8	TGTGCCAGCAGCCTTAGGGACGGATTCTGGCCCCAGCATTTT	CASSLRDGFWPQHF
TRBJ2-7	.	.	TRBV6-2/TRBV6-3	TGTGCCAGCAGTTATGGGCTTACTAACGAGCAGTACTTC	CASSYGLTNEQYF
TRBJ1-1	.	.	TRBV28	TGTGCCAGCAGTTTAACGGGACGGGCAGAAGCTTTCTTT	CASSLTGRAEAFF
TRBJ2-1	.	once	TRBV12-1	TGTGCCAGCAGCTCCCAGCGGGGGGTCTACAATGAGCAGTTCTTC	CASSSQRGVYNEQFF
TRBJ1-1	.	.	TRBV7-9	TGTGCCAGCAGCTTATATCCGAACACTGAAGCTTTCTTT	CASSLYPNTEAFF
TRBJ2-7	TRBD2	.	TRBV6-5	TGTGCCAGCCTTGGACTAGCGGGGGCCATTTACGAGCAGTACTTC	CASLGLAGAIYEQYF
TRBJ2-2	.	.	TRBV11-2	TGTGCCAGCAGCTTAATGACCGGGGAGCTGTTTTTT	CASSLMTGELFF
TRBJ1-2	.	.	TRBV27	TGTGCCAGCAGTTTCCAGGGCAGCAGCTATGGCTACACCTTC	CASSFQGSSYGYTF
TRBJ2-5	TRBD1	once	TRBV18	TGTGCCAGCTCACCACCCGACAGGGTGCGGGAGACCCAGTACTTC	CASSPPDRVRETQYF
TRBJ1-4	.	.	TRBV19	TGTGCCAGTAGTATGGCGGCAGGCAATTACTTTTTT	CASSMAAGNYFF
TRBJ1-1	.	.	TRBV5-6	TGTGCCAGCAGCCTCAGGGGCGTCACTGAAGCTTTCTTT	CASSLRGVTEAFF
TRBJ2-5	TRBD1	.	TRBV4-1	TGCGCCAGCAGCCAAATACAGGGGGCCGGTGAGACCCAGTACTTC	CASSQIQGAGETQYF
TRBJ2-7	TRBD1	.	TRBV5-6	TGTGCCAGCAGCCTTGGACAGGGGATGTACGAGCAGTACTTC	CASSLGQGMYEQYF
TRBJ1-4	.	.	TRBV10-3	TGTGCCATCAGCGCGAGACAGACAACTAATGAAAAACTGTTTTTT	CAISARQTTNEKLFF
TRBJ2-5	.	.	TRBV7-9	TGTGCCAGCAGCGGACACCTGGCTGGGGGGCGGGAAGAGACCCAGTACTTC	CASSGHLAGGREETQYF
TRBJ1-2	TRBD1	.	TRBV2	TGTGCCAGCAGTAGGACAGGGGGGAACTATGGCTACACCTTC	CASSRTGGNYGYTF
TRBJ2-7	.	.	TRBV24-1	TGTGCCACCAGTGGACCAGGTAGCTCCTACGAGCAGTACTTC	CATSGPGSSYEQYF
TRBJ2-5	TRBD2	.	TRBV3-1/TRBV3-2	TGTGCCAGCAGCCACCAGACTAGCGGGAGGGCCAGGGAGGAGACCCAGTACTTC	CASSHQTSGRAREETQYF
TRBJ2-5	.	.	TRBV5-5	TGTGCCAGCAGCCCAAACCGGACAGCCGGCCAAGAGACCCAGTACTTC	CASSPNRTAGQETQYF
TRBJ2-2	TRBD1	.	TRBV5-1	TGCGCCAGCAGCTTTTTAAGACAGGGGGTATCCGGGGAGCTGTTTTTT	CASSFLRQGVSGELFF
TRBJ1-2	.	.	TRBV7-2	TGTGCCAGCAGCTTAGAGCAGGCTTATGGCTACACCTTC	CASSLEQAYGYTF
TRBJ1-1	.	.	TRBV5-8	TGTGCCAGCAGTTTCCGAGGGAGGACTGAAGCTTTCTTT	CASSFRGRTEAFF
TRBJ1-5	.	.	TRBV6-1	TGTGCCAGCAGTGAACGGGGGCAGCCCCAGCATTTT	CASSERGQPQHF
TRBJ2-3	.	.	TRBV27	TGTGCCAGCAGGGACTCTAGCACAGATACGCAGTATTTT	CASRDSSTDTQYF
TRBJ2-7	TRBD2	.	TRBV5-4	TGTGCCAGCAGCTTCGGGACTAGCGGGAGGTACGAGCAGTACTTC	CASSFGTSGRYEQYF
TRBJ2-6	.	once	TRBV7-3	TGTGCCAGCAGTCCGGGCCCGATCTCTGGGGCCAACGTCCTGACTTTC	CASSPGPISGANVLTF
TRBJ1-1	.	few	TRBV3-1/TRBV3-2	TGTGCCAGCAGCCCCAGAGACACTGAAGCTTTCTTT	CASSPRDTEAFF
TRBJ1-3	.	.	TRBV27	TGTGCCAGCAGTTTATCGTATGGCGCTGGAAACACCATATATTTT	CASSLSYGAGNTIYF
TRBJ2-7	TRBD2	.	TRBV7-2	TGTGCCAGCAGCCCGGGACTAGCGGGGTTCTACGAGCAGTACTTC	CASSPGLAGFYEQYF
TRBJ2-1	.	.	TRBV5-1	TGCGCCAGCAGCTTGGCGACCCTTTACAATGAGCAGTTCTTC	CASSLATLYNEQFF
TRBJ1-1	.	.	TRBV5-1	TGCGCCAGCAGCGGACGGGGATCGCGTGAAGCTTTCTTT	CASSGRGSREAFF
TRBJ2-3	.	.	TRBV28	TGTGCCAGCAGCCGAACGATGTTCCCGGGACTCTCCACAGATACGCAGTATTTT	CASSRTMFPGLSTDTQYF
TRBJ1-4	.	.	TRBV6-1	TGTGCCAGCAGTGAAGACAGGGTCGTTGAAAAACTGTTTTTT	CASSEDRVVEKLFF
TRBJ1-2	TRBD1	.	TRBV5-5	TGTGCCAGCAGCACCGGGACAGGCTCCTATGGCTACACCTTC	CASSTGTGSYGYTF
TRBJ1-1	.	once	TRBV15	TGTGCCACCAGCAGGAAGGAGGGATCCCAAGCTTTCTTT	CATSRKEGSQAFF
TRBJ2-7	TRBD1	.	TRBV19	TGTGCCAGTACCCCGGGACAGGGCTACGAGCAGTACTTC	CASTPGQGYEQYF
TRBJ2-5	TRBD1	.	TRBV2	TGTGCCAGCAATGCCCTCGGGACAGGGATGTACCAAGAGACCCAGTACTTC	CASNALGTGMYQETQYF
TRBJ1-5	TRBD1	.	TRBV2	TGTGCCAGCAGGGACTCGTTAACAGGGGGCAATCAGCCCCAGCATTTT	CASRDSLTGGNQPQHF
TRBJ1-4	.	.	TRBV2	TGTGCCAGCAGTAAGGAGGGAAAACGGGATGAAAAACTGTTTTTT	CASSKEGKRDEKLFF
TRBJ1-2	.	.	TRBV12-3/TRBV12-4	TGTGCCAGCAGCCAGACACTCACCTATGGCTACACCTTC	CASSQTLTYGYTF
TRBJ1-1	.	.	TRBV6-2/TRBV6-3	TGTGCCAGCAGCACCCTCGGGCGGTTAAACACTGAAGCTTTCTTT	CASSTLGRLNTEAFF
TRBJ2-2	.	.	TRBV18	TGTGCCAGCTCCCAACAAGAAACCGGGGAGCTGTTTTTT	CASSQQETGELFF
TRBJ2-3	.	.	TRBV4-1	TGCGCCAGCAGCCTTATGGGGGCAGATACGCAGTATTTT	CASSLMGADTQYF
TRBJ2-7	TRBD2	once	TRBV5-5	TGTGCCAGCAGCTTCATCCCTAGCGGGGGCTACGAGCAGTACTTC	CASSFIPSGGYEQYF
TRBJ1-4	.	.	TRBV3-1/TRBV3-2	TGTGCCAGCAGCCAAGTATCGTCGGGACGACTGTTTTTT	CASSQVSSGRLFF
TRBJ2-1	.	.	TRBV7-2	TGTGCCAGCAGCTTATCGTGGGGGGAGCAGTTCTTC	CASSLSWGEQFF
TRBJ2-7	.	.	TRBV6-1	TGTGCCAGCAGTGAAACAGCGGGGACAACGGGCGAGCAGTACTTC	CASSETAGTTGEQYF
TRBJ2-3	TRBD2	.	TRBV2	TGTGCCAGCAGACATAGCGGGGCCCCCGATACGCAGTATTTT	CASRHSGAPDTQYF
TRBJ2-3	.	.	TRBV7-2	TGTGCCAGCAGCTTAGCGGGAGTCACAGATACGCAGTATTTT	CASSLAGVTDTQYF
TRBJ2-7	TRBD2	.	TRBV4-3	TGCGCCAGCAGCCAAGAGGCGGGAGTGCCATCTTTCTACGAGCAGTACTTC	CASSQEAGVPSFYEQYF
TRBJ1-2	.	.	TRBV6-1	TGTGCCAGCAGTGAAGCGCTTCAGGGTCTCTATGGCTACACCTTC	CASSEALQGLYGYTF
TRBJ2-6	.	.	TRBV25-1	TGTGCCAGCAGTGAAGGGTCTGGGGCCAACGTCCTGACTTTC	CASSEGSGANVLTF